This T cell receptor beta chain originates from a study of blood T cell repertoires in COVID-19. V lost 2 bases to trimming and J lost 0 bases, with 10 bases between them. Germline CDR1 KGHSH, CDR2 LQKENI. The length of the CDR3 is 15 residues. The table came from immunoSEQ multiplex PCR; TCRdb's copy has only in-frame clones and leaves some out. The sample records more than 95,000 clones, about four fifths being singletons. This clonotype was obtained from a woman older than 75 with active or convalescent COVID-19. V usage is TRBV18 and J usage is TRBJ1-1; D may be TRBD1 (5 bases). The sequencing input was peripheral blood. CDR3 in amino acids: CASSPRQDMNTEAFF. CDR3 nucleotides: TGTGCCAGCTCACCAAGGCAGGACATGAACACTGAAGCTTTCTTT. The variable domain in full, with the rest retrieved from reference TRBV18 and TRBJ1-1, is NAGVMQNPRHLVRRRGQEARLRCSPMKGHSHVYWYRQLPEEGLKFMVYLQKENIIDESGMPKERFSAEFPKEGPSILRIQQVVRGDSAAYFCASSPRQDMNTEAFFGQGTRLTVV.